Below, 12 T cell receptor beta chains from the same sample are listed, as sequenced in a study of blood T cell repertoires in COVID-19. Sequencing used immunoSEQ multiplex PCR; TCRdb keeps in-frame clones, though not all of them. The data contain around 250,000 clones, approximately 90% of them singletons. Material: PBMCs or T cells enriched from blood (not recorded which). These receptors all come from a man between 40 and 49 years old who had been exposed to COVID-19.

The rearrangement uses TRBV4-2 and TRBJ2-2, with 8 bases identical to TRBD2. The CDR3 has 18 amino acids. Germline V gene data show CDR1 as LGHNA and CDR2 as YNFKEQ. Trimming removed 0 bases from V and 6 bases from J; junction bases left unmatched: 12. CDR3 DNA: TGTGCCAGCAGCCAAGAATGGTTGTTGGCTAGCGGGCCCGGGGAGCTGTTTTTT. Translation gives CASSQEWLLASGPGELFF.

The chain has TRBV7-9 and TRBJ2-2; D is unresolved. Per germline, CDR1 SEHNR and CDR2 FQNEAQ (reference sequence). There are 16 residues in the CDR3. V was pared by 0 bases and J by 6 bases, with 14 bases between. The CDR3: CASSLAPTGMAGELFF. As DNA, the CDR3 is TGTGCCAGCAGCTTAGCCCCTACGGGTATGGCCGGGGAGCTGTTTTTT. Complete variable domain (other parts from reference TRBV7-9 and TRBJ2-2): DTGVSQNPRHKITKRGQNVTFRCDPISEHNRLYWYRQTLGQGPEFLTYFQNEAQLEKSRLLSDRFSAERPKGSFSTLEIQRTEQGDSAMYLCASSLAPTGMAGELFFGEGSRLTVL.

The rearrangement links TRBV5-4 to TRBJ2-4, with a weak D call TRBD1 (6 bases). Trimming removed 5 bases from V and 0 bases from J, with 15 bases in between. The CDR3 length is 16 residues. Germline V lookup: CDR1 SGHNT, CDR2 YYREEE (reference sequence). In nucleotides, the CDR3 is TGTGCCAGCAGTACCCCGGACAGCCTAGCCAAAAACATTCAGTACTTC. Protein product: CASSTPDSLAKNIQYF.

This chain joins TRBV7-9 and TRBJ2-3; D is possibly TRBD2 (6 bases). The V end lost 0 bases, the J end lost 1 base, and 8 bases lay between the germline ends. From germline, CDR1 is SEHNR and CDR2 FQNEAQ (reference sequence). The CDR3 spans 15 residues. This CDR3 is CASSLAGGRTDTQYF. In DNA, the CDR3 is TGTGCCAGCAGCTTAGCGGGAGGACGCACAGATACGCAGTATTTT.

V gene TRBV27 combines with J gene TRBJ1-4, with 8 bases matching TRBD1. The V and J ends lost 6 bases and 4 bases, in that order; junction bases with no gene match: 4. In germline, CDR1 is MNHEY, CDR2 SMNVEV (reference sequence). The CDR3 consists of 14 residues. CDR3 nucleotide sequence: TGTGCCAGCAGACCGGGACAGGTTAATGAAAAACTGTTTTTT. Protein sequence: CASRPGQVNEKLFF.

The gene calls are TRBV12-5 and TRBJ2-1; 10 nucleotides align to TRBD2. The trim removed 4 bases at V and 4 bases at J, leaving 7 bases unmatched. The CDR3 sequence is 16 residues long. Germline V lookup: CDR1 LGHNT, CDR2 FRNRAP. The CDR3 DNA follows: TGTGCTAGTGGTTCCCCCTTAGCGGGAGGTTACAATGAGCAGTTCTTC. Translated, it gives CASGSPLAGGYNEQFF.

V and J are TRBV19 and TRBJ2-7; weak D call: TRBD1 (6 bases). Trimming stripped 3 bases from V and 3 bases from J, with 15 bases between. Germline V lookup: CDR1 LNHDA, CDR2 SQIVND (reference sequence). CDR3 size: 15 residues. The CDR3 DNA reads TGTGCCAGTAGTATTGTTCTGGGGGCGGACTACGAGCAGTACTTC. It codes for CASSIVLGADYEQYF.

In the case of this clone: The junction shows a germline mismatch at one end, possibly a read error. This sequence joins TRBV6-2 or TRBV6-3 and TRBJ1-1; D remains ambiguous. The CDR3 totals 15 residues. Germline CDR1 MNHEY, CDR2 SVGEGT. The CDR3 nucleotides read TGTGCCAGTAGTTATGGTATAGACATGAACACTGAAGCTTTCTTT. Translating it yields CASSYGIDMNTEAFF.

The rearrangement joins TRBV5-1 to TRBJ1-1; 7 bases line up with TRBD1. The CDR3 covers 14 residues. Trimming cost V 4 bases and J 4 bases; bases outside gene matches: 7. Looked up from germline, CDR1 is SGHRS and CDR2 is YFSETQ. CDR3 loop: CASSLGAGGTEAFF. The DNA for the CDR3 is TGCGCCAGCAGCCTCGGGGCAGGGGGCACTGAAGCTTTCTTT. The full variable domain, with the rest looked up from reference TRBV5-1 and TRBJ1-1, is KAGVTQTPRYLIKTRGQQVTLSCSPISGHRSVSWYQQTPGQGLQFLFEYFSETQRNKGNFPGRFSGRQFSNSRSEMNVSTLELGDSALYLCASSLGAGGTEAFFGQGTRLTVV.

The chain combines TRBV7-3 with TRBJ2-1; 7 bases align to TRBD2. Germline loops: CDR1 SGHTA, CDR2 FQGTGA. The CDR3 has 15 residues. Trimming took 5 bases from V and 5 from J; bases not matched to a gene: 9. Here the CDR3 DNA reads TGTGCCAGCAGCCCCCGGGGGGTGGAGGACAATGAGCAGTTCTTC. Protein: CASSPRGVEDNEQFF.

This clone was seen a handful of times. The V gene is TRBV7-2, the J gene TRBJ1-3; D remains ambiguous. The CDR3 is 16 amino acids. Germline V gene lookup returns CDR1 SGHTA and CDR2 FQGNSA. Trimming stripped 1 base from V and 4 bases from J, with 14 bases between. The CDR3 sequence is CASSLGRPGEGNTIYF. Here the CDR3 DNA reads TGTGCCAGCAGCTTAGGCAGGCCCGGGGAAGGAAACACCATATATTTT.

The rearrangement links TRBV5-4 to TRBJ1-1; D uncertain. Trimming stripped 4 bases from V and 5 bases from J, with 9 bases between. CDR3 length: 12 amino acids. CDR1 SGHNT and CDR2 YYREEE come from the germline V gene (reference sequence). In DNA form, the CDR3 reads TGTGCCAGCAGCCTAGGGAGTACTGAAGCTTTCTTT. Amino acids: CASSLGSTEAFF. Combining the CDR3 with reference TRBV5-4 and TRBJ1-1 gives the whole variable domain ETGVTQSPTHLIKTRGQQVTLRCSSQSGHNTVSWYQQALGQGPQFIFQYYREEENGRGNFPPRFSGLQFPNYSSELNVNALELDDSALYLCASSLGSTEAFFGQGTRLTVV.